The clone carrying this TCR beta chain was observed a handful of times. No antigen is known for it. Germline CDR1 and CDR2: SGHAT and FQNNGV. The V and J ends lost 1 base and 4 bases, in that order; junction bases with no gene match: 9. The CDR3 extends over 17 amino acids. TCRdb itself ran the reads through MiXCR, one entry per CDR3 protein. The table lists 640,000 or so distinct CDR3 sequences, 33% of them singletons, with about 18% in the top ten. The record originates from a study of T cell repertoires in cytomegalovirus infection. The overall study: Well-studied HLA-B-restricted CMV epitopes were used in the study alongside recently identified HLA-C-restricted ones. Both a matching HLA type and CMV infection were indicated by public TCR beta signatures.

Regarding the study as a whole: Cumulative frequency (of public TCR beta family members) identified carriers of CMV plus the relevant HLA.

This clonotype was obtained from a human donor in good health (CMV status not recorded). Some clones in this sample may be carry-over from other donors' samples. The sample was cultured PBMCs, taken from culture after CMV antigen stimulation. The chain is built from TRBV11-2 and TRBJ2-1, with 8 positions matching TRBD2. This CDR3 reads CASSLAPAGVPYNEQFF. CDR3 coding DNA: TGTGCCAGCAGCTTAGCCCCAGCGGGAGTTCCATACAATGAGCAGTTCTTC.